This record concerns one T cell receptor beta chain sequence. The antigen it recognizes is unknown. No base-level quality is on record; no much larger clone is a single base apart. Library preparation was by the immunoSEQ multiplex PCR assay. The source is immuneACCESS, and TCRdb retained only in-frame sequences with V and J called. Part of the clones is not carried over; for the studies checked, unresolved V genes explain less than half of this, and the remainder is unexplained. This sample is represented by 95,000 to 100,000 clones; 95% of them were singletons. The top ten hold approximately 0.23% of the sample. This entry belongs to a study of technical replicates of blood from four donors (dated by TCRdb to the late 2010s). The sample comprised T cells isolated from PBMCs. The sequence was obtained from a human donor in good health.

In nucleotides, the sequence is TGTGCCAGCAGCGGACGTCAGGGAAAGGGTGAAAAACTGTTTTTT. This translates into CASSGRQGKGEKLFF. The chain was built from TRBV11-2 and TRBJ1-4; D gene: possibly TRBD1, on 5 matching bases. The germline V gene supplies CDR1 SGHAT and CDR2 FQNNGV. The V and J ends are trimmed by 5 bases and 7 bases, leaving 17 bases between them. The CDR3 contains 15 residues, cysteine and phenylalanine counted. Just CDR3 DNA is preserved here, 45 bases in frame from base 1.